This TCR beta chain was captured in a study of blood T cell repertoires in COVID-19. As originally analysed: Estimates of nucleated cell counts were drawn from the amplification of reference gene primers. Only in-frame clones appear in the TCRdb table, and some are missing; sequencing was by immunoSEQ multiplex PCR. V and J calls and clone size are those listed in that table; D and trimming were worked out from the DNA. The table has approximately 250,000 clones, around four fifths seen once. Germline assignment: CDR1 SGHRS and CDR2 YFSETQ. Trimming left V 4 bases short and J 5 bases short, with 12 bases between. The CDR3 contains 14 residues.

This sequence originates from a man aged 55 to 70 who had recovered from COVID-19. Sample: peripheral blood. V usage is TRBV5-1 and J usage is TRBJ2-2; D uncertain. The CDR3 nucleotides are TGCGCCAGCAGCCCCTCCGGCGGAACCGGGGAGCTGTTTTTT. This sequence encodes CASSPSGGTGELFF.